This TCR beta chain came from a study of T cells in tumors after PD-1 blockade. Study-level information: Some patients also took daily vismodegib 150 mg during anti-PD-1 treatment.

Within the sample, this clone is medium-sized. Its antigen is currently unknown. Genomic DNA template from tumor biopsies or peripheral blood, roughly 600 ng to 6,500 ng input. Sequencing was performed with immunoSEQ multiplex PCR; in TCRdb, only in-frame clones are kept and a portion is missing. The data show approximately 47,000 clones, roughly 80% seen once. Notes on the study in general: Blood contained about two fifths of the tumor's TCR clonotypes.

Trimming shortened V by 2 bases and J by 4 bases, and 8 bases separated the two germline ends. CDR3 length equals 13 residues. This sequence was found in a human donor with basal cell carcinoma. The J gene is TRBJ1-2, the V gene TRBV23-1; possible D gene TRBD1, 6 bases. TRBV23-1 has ORF status, its function being uncertain. The material sequenced was PBMCs, taken before anti-PD-1 treatment. CDR3 sequence: CASSQGTLYGYTF. The CDR3 DNA reads as TGCGCCAGCAGTCAAGGGACACTCTATGGCTACACCTTC.